Each of the 7 T cell receptor beta chains below was sequenced from the same sample in a study of blood T cell repertoires in COVID-19. Libraries were prepared by immunoSEQ multiplex PCR; TCRdb keeps only in-frame clonotypes and omits some of them. Of 350,000 to 450,000 clones listed, 83% were seen once; the top ten hold approximately 5.4%. The sequenced sample consisted of PBMCs or T cells enriched from blood (not recorded which). The receptors come from a woman between 45 and 60 years old who had recovered from COVID-19.

This chain joins TRBV7-9 and TRBJ1-6, with 9 nucleotides matching TRBD1. There are 16 residues in the CDR3. Germline trimming cut 4 bases from V and 6 bases from J; bases unmatched to any gene: 7. CDR1 and CDR2 from the germline V gene are SEHNR and FQNEAQ (reference sequence). The CDR3 DNA reads as TGTGCCAGCAGCTCCGTAACAGGGGGCGGTAATTCACCCCTCCACTTT. It specifies CASSSVTGGGNSPLHF.

The chain recombines TRBV7-2 with TRBJ1-5; D perhaps matches TRBD1 (5 bases). The CDR3 is made up of 15 amino acids. Trimming cost V 2 bases and J 4 bases, with 12 bases left between them. CDR1 SGHTA and CDR2 FQGNSA come from the germline V gene. This chain's CDR3 is CASSLHAGGNQPQHF. CDR3 sequence (DNA): TGTGCCAGCAGCTTACACGCCGGGGGAAATCAGCCCCAGCATTTT.

The chain has TRBV6-5 and TRBJ2-1; D unclear. The CDR3 is made up of 13 amino acids. The germline V gene has CDR1 MNHEY and CDR2 SVGAGI. Trimming pared 0 bases from V and 10 bases from J, leaving 10 bases between. The CDR3 region has the DNA TGTGCCAGCAGTTACTCTAGCACCCTGGAGCAGTTCTTC. Its protein product is CASSYSSTLEQFF.

This chain connects TRBV5-5 to TRBJ2-1; 7 nucleotides match TRBD2. The CDR3 length is 14 residues. From germline, CDR1 is SGHKS and CDR2 YYEKEE (reference sequence). Trimming at V came to 3 bases and at J to 3 bases, leaving 3 bases not matched to a gene. The DNA for the CDR3 is TGTGCCAGCAGCTCGGCGGGAGACTACAATGAGCAGTTCTTC. Its translation: CASSSAGDYNEQFF.

Concerning this clone: Distinct nucleotide sequences in the sample also encode this CDR3. V gene TRBV14 combines with J gene TRBJ2-2, with D tentatively TRBD2 (5 bases). Germline CDR1 is SGHDN and CDR2 is FVKESK. This CDR3 is built from 14 residues. The V end lost 0 bases, the J end lost 6 bases, and 8 bases lay between the germline ends. The CDR3 protein is CASSQDRGSGELFF. The CDR3 nucleotides read TGTGCCAGCAGCCAAGATCGAGGGTCCGGGGAGCTGTTTTTT.

The chain recombines TRBV25-1 with TRBJ2-1; 8 nucleotides agree with TRBD2. The trim removed 3 bases at V and 15 bases at J, leaving 13 bases unmatched. CDR3 length: 14 amino acids. Germline-derived CDR1 and CDR2 are MGHDK and SYGVNS. The CDR3 sequence: CASSENGGGFIRFF. The CDR3 DNA reads as TGTGCCAGCAGTGAGAACGGCGGGGGGTTTATACGGTTCTTC.

The rearrangement joins TRBV11-2 to TRBJ2-2; 7 nucleotides line up with TRBD2. Germline lookup yields CDR1 SGHAT and CDR2 FQNNGV. Trimming at V came to 5 bases and at J to 6 bases, leaving 6 bases not matched to a gene. The CDR3 has 14 residues. For the CDR3, the DNA is TGTGCCAGCAGCGTCCTTCGGGGGGCCGGGGAGCTGTTTTTT. It encodes CASSVLRGAGELFF.